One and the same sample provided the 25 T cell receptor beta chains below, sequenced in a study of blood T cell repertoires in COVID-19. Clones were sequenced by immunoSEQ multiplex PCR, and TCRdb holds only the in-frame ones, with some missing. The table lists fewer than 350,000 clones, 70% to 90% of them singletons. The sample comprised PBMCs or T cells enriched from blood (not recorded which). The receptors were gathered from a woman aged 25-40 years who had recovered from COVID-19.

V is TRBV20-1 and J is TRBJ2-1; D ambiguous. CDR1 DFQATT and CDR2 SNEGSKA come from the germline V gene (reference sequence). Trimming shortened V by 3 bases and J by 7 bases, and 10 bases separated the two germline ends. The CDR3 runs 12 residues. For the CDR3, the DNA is TGCAGTGCTAGTCATCCTAGTAATGAGCAGTTCTTC. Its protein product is CSASHPSNEQFF.

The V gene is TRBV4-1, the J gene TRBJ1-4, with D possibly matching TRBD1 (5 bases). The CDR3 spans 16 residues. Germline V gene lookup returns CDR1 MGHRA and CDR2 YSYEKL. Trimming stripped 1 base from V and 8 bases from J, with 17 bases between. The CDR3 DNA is TGCGCCAGCAGCCAAGGTTCGGGCAGGGTGGGGGAAAAACTGTTTTTT. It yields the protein CASSQGSGRVGEKLFF.

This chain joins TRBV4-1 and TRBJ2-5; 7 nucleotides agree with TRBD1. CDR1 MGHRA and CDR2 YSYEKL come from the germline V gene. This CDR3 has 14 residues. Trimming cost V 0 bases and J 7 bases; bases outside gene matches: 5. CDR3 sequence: CASSQDEAGGTQYF. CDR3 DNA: TGCGCCAGCAGCCAAGATGAGGCAGGGGGGACCCAGTACTTC.

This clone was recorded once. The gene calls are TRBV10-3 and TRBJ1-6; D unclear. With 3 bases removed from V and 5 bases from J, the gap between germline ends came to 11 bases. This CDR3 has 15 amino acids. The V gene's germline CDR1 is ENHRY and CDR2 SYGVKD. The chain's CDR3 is CAISDWRVDNSPLHF. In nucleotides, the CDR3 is TGTGCCATCAGTGATTGGAGGGTTGATAATTCACCCCTCCACTTT.

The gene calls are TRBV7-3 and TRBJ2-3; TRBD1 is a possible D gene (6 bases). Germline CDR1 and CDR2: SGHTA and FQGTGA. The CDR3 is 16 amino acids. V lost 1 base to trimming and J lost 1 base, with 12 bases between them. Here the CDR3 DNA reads TGTGCCAGCAGCTTAAGGGGGCCAGGTGGCACAGATACGCAGTATTTT. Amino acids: CASSLRGPGGTDTQYF.

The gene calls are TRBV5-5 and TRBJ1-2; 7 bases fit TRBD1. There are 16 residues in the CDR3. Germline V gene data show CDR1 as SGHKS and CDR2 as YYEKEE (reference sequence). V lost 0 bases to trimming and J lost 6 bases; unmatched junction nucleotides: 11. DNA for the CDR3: TGTGCCAGCAGCTTGGCTGTCCAGGGGGGCTCACATGGCTACACCTTC. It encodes CASSLAVQGGSHGYTF.

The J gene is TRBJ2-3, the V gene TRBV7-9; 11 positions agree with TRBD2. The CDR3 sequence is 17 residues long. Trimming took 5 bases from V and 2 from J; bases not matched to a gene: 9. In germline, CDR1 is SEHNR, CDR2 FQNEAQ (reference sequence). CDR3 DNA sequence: TGTGCCAGCAGCCCGGGACTAGCGGAATATTCCACAGATACGCAGTATTTT. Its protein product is CASSPGLAEYSTDTQYF.

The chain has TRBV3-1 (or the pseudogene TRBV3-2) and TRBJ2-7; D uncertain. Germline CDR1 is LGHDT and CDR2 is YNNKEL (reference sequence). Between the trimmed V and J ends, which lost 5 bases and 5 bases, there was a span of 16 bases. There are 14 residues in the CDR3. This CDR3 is CASSEAPVVHEQYF. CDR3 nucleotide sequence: TGTGCCAGCAGCGAGGCCCCGGTAGTCCACGAGCAGTACTTC.

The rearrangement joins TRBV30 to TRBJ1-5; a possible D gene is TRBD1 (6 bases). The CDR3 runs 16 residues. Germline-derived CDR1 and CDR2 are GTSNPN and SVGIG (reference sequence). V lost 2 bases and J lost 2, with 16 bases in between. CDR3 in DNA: TGTGCCTGGAGTCTCAGGGGAGCCCTCGGCAATCAGCCCCAGCATTTT. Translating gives CAWSLRGALGNQPQHF.

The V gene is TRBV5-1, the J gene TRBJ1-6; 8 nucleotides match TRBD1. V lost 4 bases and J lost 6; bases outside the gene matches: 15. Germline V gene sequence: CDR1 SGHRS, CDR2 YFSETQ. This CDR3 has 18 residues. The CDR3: CASSPILTGGRVNSPLHF. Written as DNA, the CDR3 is TGCGCCAGCAGCCCGATCCTCACAGGGGGAAGAGTTAATTCACCCCTCCACTTT. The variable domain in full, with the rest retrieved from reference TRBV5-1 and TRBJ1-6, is KAGVTQTPRYLIKTRGQQVTLSCSPISGHRSVSWYQQTPGQGLQFLFEYFSETQRNKGNFPGRFSGRQFSNSRSEMNVSTLELGDSALYLCASSPILTGGRVNSPLHFGNGTRLTVT.

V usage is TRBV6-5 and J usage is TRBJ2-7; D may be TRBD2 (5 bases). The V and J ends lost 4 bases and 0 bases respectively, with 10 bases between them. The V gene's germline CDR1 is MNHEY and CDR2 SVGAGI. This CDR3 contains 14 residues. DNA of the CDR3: TGTGCCAGCAGTTTCGGGGATCTCTCCTACGAGCAGTACTTC. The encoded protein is CASSFGDLSYEQYF.

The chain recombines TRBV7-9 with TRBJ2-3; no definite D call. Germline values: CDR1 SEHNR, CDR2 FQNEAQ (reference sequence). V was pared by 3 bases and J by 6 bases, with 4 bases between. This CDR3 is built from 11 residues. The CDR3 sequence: CASSFGDTQYF. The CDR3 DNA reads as TGTGCCAGCAGCTTCGGTGATACGCAGTATTTT.

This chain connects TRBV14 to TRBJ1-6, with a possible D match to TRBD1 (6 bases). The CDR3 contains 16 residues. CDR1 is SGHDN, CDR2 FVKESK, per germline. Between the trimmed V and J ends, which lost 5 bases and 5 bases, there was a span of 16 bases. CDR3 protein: CASSIRAGANNSPLHF. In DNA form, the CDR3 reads TGTGCCAGCAGCATCAGGGCAGGGGCAAATAATTCACCCCTCCACTTT. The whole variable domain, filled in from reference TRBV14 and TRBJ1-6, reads EAGVTQFPSHSVIEKGQTVTLRCDPISGHDNLYWYRRVMGKEIKFLLHFVKESKQDESGMPNNRFLAERTGGTYSTLKVQPAELEDSGVYFCASSIRAGANNSPLHFGNGTRLTVT.

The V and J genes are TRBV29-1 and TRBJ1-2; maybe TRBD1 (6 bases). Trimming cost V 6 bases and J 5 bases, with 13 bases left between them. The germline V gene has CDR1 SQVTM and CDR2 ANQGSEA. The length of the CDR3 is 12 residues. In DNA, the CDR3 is TGCAGCGTGGGCCAGGGGTCTTATGGCTACACCTTC. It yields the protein CSVGQGSYGYTF.

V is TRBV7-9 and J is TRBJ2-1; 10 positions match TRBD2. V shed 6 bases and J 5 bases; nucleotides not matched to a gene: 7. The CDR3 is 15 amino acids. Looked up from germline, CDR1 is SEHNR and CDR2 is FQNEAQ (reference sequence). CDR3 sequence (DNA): TGTGCCAGCAGGAAACTAGCGGGACCTAACAATGAGCAGTTCTTC. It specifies CASRKLAGPNNEQFF.

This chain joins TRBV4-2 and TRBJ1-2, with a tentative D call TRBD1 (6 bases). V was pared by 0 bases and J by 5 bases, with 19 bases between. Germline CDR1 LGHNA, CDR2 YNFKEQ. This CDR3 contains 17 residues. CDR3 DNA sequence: TGTGCCAGCAGCCAAGATCCCCCTGGGGGGGCCGAGTATGGCTACACCTTC. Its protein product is CASSQDPPGGAEYGYTF.

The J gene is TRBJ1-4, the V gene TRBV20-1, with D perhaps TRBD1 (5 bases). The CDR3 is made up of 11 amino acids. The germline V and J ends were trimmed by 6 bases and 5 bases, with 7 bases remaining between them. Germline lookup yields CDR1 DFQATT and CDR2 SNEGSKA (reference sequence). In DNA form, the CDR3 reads TGCAGTGCGGAGGGGAATGAAAAACTGTTTTTT. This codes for CSAEGNEKLFF.

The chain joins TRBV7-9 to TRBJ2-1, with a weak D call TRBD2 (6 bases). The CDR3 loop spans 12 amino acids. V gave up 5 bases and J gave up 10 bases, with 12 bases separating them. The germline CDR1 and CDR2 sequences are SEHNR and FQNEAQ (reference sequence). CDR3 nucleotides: TGTGCCAGCAGCCCGAACGGGAGCGAGCAGTTCTTC. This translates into CASSPNGSEQFF. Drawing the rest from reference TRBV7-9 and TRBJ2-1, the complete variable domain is DTGVSQNPRHKITKRGQNVTFRCDPISEHNRLYWYRQTLGQGPEFLTYFQNEAQLEKSRLLSDRFSAERPKGSFSTLEIQRTEQGDSAMYLCASSPNGSEQFFGPGTRLTVL.

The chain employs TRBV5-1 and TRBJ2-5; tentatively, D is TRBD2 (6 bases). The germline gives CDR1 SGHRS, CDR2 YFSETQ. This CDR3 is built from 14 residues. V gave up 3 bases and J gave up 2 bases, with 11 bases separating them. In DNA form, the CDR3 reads TGCGCCAGCAGCTCTCAGCGGGCTCAAGAGACCCAGTACTTC. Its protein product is CASSSQRAQETQYF.

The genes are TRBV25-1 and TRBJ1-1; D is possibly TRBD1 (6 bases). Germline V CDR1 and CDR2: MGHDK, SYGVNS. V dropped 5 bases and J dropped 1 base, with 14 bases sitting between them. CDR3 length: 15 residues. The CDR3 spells CASSLRQVPNTEAFF. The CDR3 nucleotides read TGTGCCAGCAGTCTTCGACAGGTGCCGAACACTGAAGCTTTCTTT.

DNA for the CDR3: TGTGCCAGCAGCTTAGGGGCTATGAACACTGAAGCTTTCTTT. This translates into CASSLGAMNTEAFF. V is TRBV7-8 and J is TRBJ1-1, with D uncertain. The CDR3 extends over 14 amino acids. V was trimmed by 1 base and J by 0 bases, leaving 6 bases between them. Germline V lookup: CDR1 SGHVS, CDR2 FQNEAQ.

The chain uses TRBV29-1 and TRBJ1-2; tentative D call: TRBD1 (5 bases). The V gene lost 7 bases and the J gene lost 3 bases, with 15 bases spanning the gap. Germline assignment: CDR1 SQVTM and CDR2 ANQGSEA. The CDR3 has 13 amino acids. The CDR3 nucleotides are TGCAGCGCTCCGGACACATGGCACTATGGCTACACCTTC. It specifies CSAPDTWHYGYTF.

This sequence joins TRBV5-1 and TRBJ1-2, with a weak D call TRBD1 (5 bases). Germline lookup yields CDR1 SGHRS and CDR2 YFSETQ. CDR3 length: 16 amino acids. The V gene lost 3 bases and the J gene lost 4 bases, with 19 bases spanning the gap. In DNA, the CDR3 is TGCGCCAGCAGCTCCAGTCCCCGACAGACACCCTATGGCTACACCTTC. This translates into CASSSSPRQTPYGYTF.

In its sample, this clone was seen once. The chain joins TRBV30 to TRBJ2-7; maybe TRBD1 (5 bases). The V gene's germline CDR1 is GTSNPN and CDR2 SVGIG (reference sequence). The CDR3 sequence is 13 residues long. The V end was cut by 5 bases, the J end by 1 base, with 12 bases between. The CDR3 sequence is CAWGPGPSYEQYF. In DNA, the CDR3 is TGTGCCTGGGGGCCAGGGCCTTCCTACGAGCAGTACTTC.

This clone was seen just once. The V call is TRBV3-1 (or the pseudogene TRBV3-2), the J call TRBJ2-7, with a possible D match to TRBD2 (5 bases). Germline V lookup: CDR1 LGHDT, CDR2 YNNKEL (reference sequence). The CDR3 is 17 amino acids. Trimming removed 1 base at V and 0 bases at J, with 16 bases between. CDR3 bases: TGTGCCAGCAGCCAAGGAGGGTTAGGCGAAAGCTCCTACGAGCAGTACTTC. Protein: CASSQGGLGESSYEQYF.